This paragraph covers one T cell receptor beta chain sequence. Per the germline V gene, CDR1 is MGHDK and CDR2 is SYGVNS. V lost 3 bases, J lost 4 bases, and 10 bases stayed unmatched. The CDR3 runs 17 residues. This entry is derived from a study of cytomegalovirus exposure and HLA in healthy donors. Vbeta (60) and Jbeta (13) primers were used in the PCR. Authors' analysis steps: About 10 million shared chains were among approximately 80 million unique TCR beta chains counted in a later analysis. Assay: immunoSEQ multiplex PCR; the TCRdb copy retains only in-frame clones and omits some. The V and J calls and the clone size are those of that table, but D and trimming were determined from the DNA. The sample yields 130,000 to 150,000 clones, almost 80% seen once.

The chain links TRBV25-1 to TRBJ2-3; 10 bases match TRBD2. The receptor comes from a woman aged 35 to 49 in good health and CMV-seropositive. The sequencing sample was made of PBMCs. Here the CDR3 reads CASSDLSGGAGADTQYF. CDR3 nucleotides: TGTGCCAGCAGTGATCTGAGCGGGGGGGCGGGGGCAGATACGCAGTATTTT.